This TCR beta chain was identified during a study of control samples from healthy donors and cancer patients. Libraries were prepared by immunoSEQ multiplex PCR; TCRdb keeps only in-frame clonotypes and omits some of them. The sample includes some 110,000 clones, around 91% of them seen just once. V dropped 1 base and J dropped 7 bases, with 5 bases sitting between them. This CDR3 spans 11 amino acids. CDR1 is LGHDT, CDR2 YNNKEL, per germline (reference sequence). The chain carries TRBV3-1 (or the pseudogene TRBV3-2) and TRBJ2-7, with D hard to call. The receptor's source is a woman between 45 and 65 years old with colorectal cancer. Sample: PBMCs. The CDR3 reads CASSQGREQYF. CDR3 nucleotide sequence: TGTGCCAGCAGCCAAGGTCGAGAGCAGTACTTC.